Following are 19 T cell receptor beta chains from one sample sequenced in a study of blood T cell repertoires in COVID-19. Produced via immunoSEQ multiplex PCR; TCRdb's table is partial and in-frame only. The sample has roughly 100,000 clones, about 75% seen once; the top ten hold approximately 9.3%. Sequences were obtained from peripheral blood. These receptor sequences come from a woman over 75 with acute or convalescent COVID-19.

This chain links TRBV19 with TRBJ1-3, with TRBD1 as a possible D gene (5 bases). The V end was cut by 7 bases, the J end by 9 bases, with 16 bases between. Germline lookup yields CDR1 LNHDA and CDR2 SQIVND (reference sequence). The CDR3 totals 13 residues. The CDR3 spells CASTTTGPLTIYF. DNA for the CDR3: TGTGCCAGTACCACTACAGGACCGCTCACCATATATTTT.

The V and J genes are TRBV4-1 and TRBJ2-7, with a possible D match to TRBD1 (6 bases). V lost 5 bases and J 3 bases, leaving 17 bases between the germline ends. Looked up from germline, CDR1 is MGHRA and CDR2 is YSYEKL. The CDR3 has 15 residues. Here the CDR3 reads CASSKQTQGIYEQYF. The CDR3 coding sequence is TGCGCCAGCAGCAAGCAAACACAGGGAATCTACGAGCAGTACTTC.

This clone was recorded a few times. This rearrangement joins TRBV6-5 to TRBJ1-2, with 11 nucleotides matching TRBD1. CDR1 and CDR2 (germline): MNHEY, SVGAGI. The CDR3 sequence is 14 residues long. With V trimmed by 7 bases and J by 5 bases, 6 bases remained unmatched. The CDR3 DNA is TGTGCCAGCAATAGGGGACAGGGGGGTTATGGCTACACCTTC. Residues: CASNRGQGGYGYTF.

The chain carries TRBV7-2 and TRBJ2-2, with 8 positions matching TRBD2. Germline V gene data show CDR1 as SGHTA and CDR2 as FQGNSA. The CDR3 covers 14 residues. The V segment lost 3 bases and the J segment 8 bases; nucleotides outside the gene matches: 5. The CDR3 DNA is TGTGCCAGCAGCTTTAGCGGGATCGCGGGGGAGCTGTTTTTT. Protein sequence: CASSFSGIAGELFF.

This clone has more than one count but fewer than ten. V and J are TRBV2 and TRBJ2-7; D is unresolved. V was pared by 8 bases and J by 0 bases, with 14 bases between. The CDR3 totals 14 residues. The germline V gene encodes CDR1 SNHLY and CDR2 FYNNEI. The CDR3 coding sequence is TGTGCCAGCCGACGGAGCTCCGTCTCCTACGAGCAGTACTTC. Translated: CASRRSSVSYEQYF.

The rearrangement uses TRBV7-9 and TRBJ2-7; D is perhaps TRBD1 (6 bases). Trimming pared 5 bases from V and 6 bases from J, leaving 17 bases between. Germline V gene sequence: CDR1 SEHNR, CDR2 FQNEAQ (reference sequence). The CDR3 totals 14 residues. The CDR3 region has the DNA TGTGCCAGCAGCCGTACAGGGCCTGGAGGCGAGCAGTACTTC. Encoded protein: CASSRTGPGGEQYF.

The rearrangement joins TRBV9 to TRBJ2-3; TRBD1 might be the D (5 bases). From germline, CDR1 is SGDLS and CDR2 YYNGEE. V gave up 4 bases and J gave up 0 bases, with 12 bases separating them. The CDR3 length is 15 residues. CDR3 in amino acids: CASSLGQGSTDTQYF. The CDR3 DNA reads as TGTGCCAGCAGCCTAGGGCAGGGTAGCACAGATACGCAGTATTTT.

The genes are TRBV7-9 and TRBJ1-5; perhaps TRBD1 as D (6 bases). The length of the CDR3 is 15 residues. The V end lost 0 bases, the J end lost 7 bases, and 13 bases lay between the germline ends. Germline values: CDR1 SEHNR, CDR2 FQNEAQ (reference sequence). Here the CDR3 DNA reads TGTGCCAGCAGCTTAGCTGGGCAGGGGTACCAGCCCCAGCATTTT. Its protein is CASSLAGQGYQPQHF.

The chain combines TRBV11-3 with TRBJ2-1; 7 nucleotides align to TRBD2. Germline assignment: CDR1 SGHNT and CDR2 YENEEA. CDR3 length: 15 residues. Losses at the gene ends were 5 bases for V and 7 bases for J; bases not matched to a gene: 11. This CDR3 reads CASSGRGEVANEQFF. The CDR3 coding sequence is TGTGCCAGCAGCGGACGGGGGGAAGTGGCGAATGAGCAGTTCTTC.

This clone is a singleton in its sample. V and J are TRBV5-1 and TRBJ2-5, with D unclear. V shed 4 bases and J shed 0 bases, with 10 bases lying between them. Germline CDR1 SGHRS, CDR2 YFSETQ. The CDR3 length is 14 residues. The CDR3 DNA follows: TGCGCCAGCAGCCCGACACAGTACCAAGAGACCCAGTACTTC. This gives the protein CASSPTQYQETQYF.

The chain carries TRBV9 and TRBJ2-7; D perhaps matches TRBD1 (5 bases). The germline gives CDR1 SGDLS, CDR2 YYNGEE. The CDR3 spans 13 residues. Trimming removed 3 bases at V and 6 bases at J, with 13 bases between. The CDR3 DNA reads as TGTGCCAGCAGCGCAAGCGTAGGGGTCGAGCAGTACTTC. It encodes CASSASVGVEQYF.

The chain employs TRBV30 and TRBJ1-3; 10 positions match TRBD1. The germline CDR1 and CDR2 sequences are GTSNPN and SVGIG (reference sequence). V trimming: 5 bases; J trimming: 7 bases; junction bases outside the gene matches: 11. The CDR3 length is 15 residues. CDR3 coding DNA: TGTGCCTGGCGCCCTGACAGGGGGCGGTGGAACACCATATATTTT. Protein product: CAWRPDRGRWNTIYF.

The rearrangement links TRBV6-5 to TRBJ2-7; D gene ambiguous. The CDR3 covers 16 residues. V was shortened by 0 bases and J by 1 base, with 13 bases between the two germline ends. Germline assignment: CDR1 MNHEY and CDR2 SVGAGI. The CDR3 loop reads CASSYSRRLASYEQYF. CDR3 nucleotides: TGTGCCAGCAGTTACTCGAGGCGGCTGGCTTCCTACGAGCAGTACTTC.

This chain uses TRBV5-1 with TRBJ1-1, with 8 bases that match TRBD1. V trimming: 8 bases; J trimming: 2 bases; junction bases outside the gene matches: 8. The germline CDR1 and CDR2 sequences are SGHRS and YFSETQ. The CDR3 totals 14 residues. The CDR3 reads CASFGDRTNTEAFF. CDR3 DNA sequence: TGCGCCAGTTTTGGGGACAGGACAAACACTGAAGCTTTCTTT.

This clone was seen a handful of times. V and J are TRBV7-8 and TRBJ1-5, with 9 nucleotides matching TRBD1. Per germline, CDR1 SGHVS and CDR2 FQNEAQ. Trimming at V came to 0 bases and at J to 16 bases, leaving 4 bases not matched to a gene. The CDR3 runs to 12 residues. The DNA for the CDR3 is TGTGCCAGCAGCTTAGCGGGACAGGGCAAACATTTT. Protein: CASSLAGQGKHF.

The chain uses TRBV28 and TRBJ2-4; 7 bases map to TRBD1. V lost 6 bases, J lost 8 bases, and 4 bases stayed unmatched. CDR1 and CDR2 (germline): MDHEN, SYDVKM. CDR3 length: 12 amino acids. CDR3 nucleotides: TGTGCCAGCAGAGACAGGGTTGACATTCAGTACTTC. It codes for CASRDRVDIQYF.

The CDR3 coding sequence is TGTGCCAGCCAGGGGACGACGGGATCACCCCTCCACTTT. Translating it yields CASQGTTGSPLHF. V usage is TRBV10-3 and J usage is TRBJ1-6; tentatively, D is TRBD1 (6 bases). V was shortened by 10 bases and J by 10 bases, with 17 bases between the two germline ends. This CDR3 spans 13 amino acids. Germline CDR1 ENHRY, CDR2 SYGVKD.

The rearrangement uses TRBV6-5 and TRBJ2-5, with 8 positions matching TRBD1. Germline V CDR1 and CDR2: MNHEY, SVGAGI. This CDR3 spans 16 amino acids. V trimming: 2 bases; J trimming: 5 bases; junction bases outside the gene matches: 10. The CDR3 DNA is TGTGCCAGCAGTTACGGTTCAGGGGGCCTTTGGGAGACCCAGTACTTC. Encoded protein: CASSYGSGGLWETQYF.

This clone was seen only once. V gene TRBV11-3 combines with J gene TRBJ1-1; no firm D call. The CDR3 is made up of 12 amino acids. The V end lost 5 bases, the J end lost 0 bases, and 4 bases lay between the germline ends. Germline CDR1 SGHNT, CDR2 YENEEA. The CDR3 coding sequence is TGTGCCAGCAGCCTATTGAACACTGAAGCTTTCTTT. This encodes CASSLLNTEAFF.